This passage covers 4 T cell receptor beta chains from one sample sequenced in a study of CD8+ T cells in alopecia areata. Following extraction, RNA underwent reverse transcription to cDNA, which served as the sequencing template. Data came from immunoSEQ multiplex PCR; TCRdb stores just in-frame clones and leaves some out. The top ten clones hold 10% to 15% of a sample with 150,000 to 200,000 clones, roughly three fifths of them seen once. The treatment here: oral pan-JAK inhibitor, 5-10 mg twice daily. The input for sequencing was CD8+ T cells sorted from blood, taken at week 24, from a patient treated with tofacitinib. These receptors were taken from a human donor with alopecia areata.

In DNA, the CDR3 is TGTGCCAGCAGCCTCGGGACAGCCTACGAGCAGTACTTC. It specifies CASSLGTAYEQYF. V gene TRBV11-2 combines with J gene TRBJ2-7, with 7 bases aligning to TRBD1. Germline V gene data show CDR1 as SGHAT and CDR2 as FQNNGV. There are 13 residues in the CDR3. V lost 5 bases and J lost 2; bases outside the gene matches: 3.

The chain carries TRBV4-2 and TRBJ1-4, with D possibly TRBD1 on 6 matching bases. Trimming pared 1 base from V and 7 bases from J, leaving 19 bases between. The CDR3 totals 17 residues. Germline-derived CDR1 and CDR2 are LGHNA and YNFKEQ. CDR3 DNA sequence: TGTGCCAGCAGCCAAGTTGGGGGGGCTCGCGAAGTTGAAAAACTGTTTTTT. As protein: CASSQVGGAREVEKLFF.

CDR3 sequence: CASSLAGTGGSSYNEQFF. The CDR3 coding sequence is TGTGCCAGCAGCTTAGCCGGGACAGGTGGAAGCTCCTACAATGAGCAGTTCTTC. The V call is TRBV7-9, the J call TRBJ2-1; 8 positions match TRBD1. The V segment lost 0 bases and the J segment 0 bases; nucleotides outside the gene matches: 7. CDR1 is SEHNR and CDR2 is FQNEAQ in the germline V gene (reference sequence). The CDR3 length is 18 residues.

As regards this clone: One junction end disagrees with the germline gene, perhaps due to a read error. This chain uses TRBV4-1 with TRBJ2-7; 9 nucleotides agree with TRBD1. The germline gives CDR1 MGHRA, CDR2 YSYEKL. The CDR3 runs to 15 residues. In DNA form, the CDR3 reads TGCGCCAGCAGTCAAGGGACAGGGATTGCTTACGAGCAGTACTTC. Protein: CASSQGTGIAYEQYF.